The rows below give T cell receptor beta chains drawn from one sample of a study of T cells in Graves' hyperthyroidism and ophthalmopathy. In TCRdb, the multiplex PCR reads were re-called with MiXCR into one record per CDR3 protein. Of about 570,000 distinct CDR3 sequences detected, approximately 15% appear once; the ten largest clones hold more than 11%. Sequences were obtained from blood. These receptors originate from a woman between 35 and 50 years old with Graves' hyperthyroidism. CDR3s include the opening cysteine and the closing phenylalanine or tryptophan. The D gene is left open where the match is weak. For some rows the clone size is stated as once, few or many, or as a class when expanded; others skip it.

J: TRBJ2-7
size: .
D: TRBD1
V: TRBV27
DNA: TGTGCCAGCAGTTTAGGGGAAGGGGACAGGGGTTACGAGCAGTACTTC
CDR3: CASSLGEGDRGYEQYF

J: TRBJ2-4
size: .
D: .
V: TRBV28
DNA: TGTGCCAGCAGTACCGGGACTTCCAAAAACATTCAGTACTTC
CDR3: CASSTGTSKNIQYF

J: TRBJ2-7
size: many
D: .
V: TRBV20-1
DNA: TGCAGTGCTTACCTCAGCGGCACCTACGAGCAGTACTTC
CDR3: CSAYLSGTYEQYF

J: TRBJ2-7
size: .
D: TRBD2
V: TRBV2
DNA: TGTGCCAGCACCCCGGGACTAGCGGGAGGGCCACCCTACGAGCAGTACTTC
CDR3: CASTPGLAGGPPYEQYF

J: TRBJ2-3
size: few
D: .
V: TRBV5-1
DNA: TGCGCCAGCAGGAGAATGGAGAGCACAGATACGCAGTATTTT
CDR3: CASRRMESTDTQYF

J: TRBJ2-1
size: .
D: TRBD2
V: TRBV24-1
DNA: TGTGCCACCAGTGACCCAGGACTAGCGGGAGGCTACAATGAGCAGTTCTTC
CDR3: CATSDPGLAGGYNEQFF

J: TRBJ2-7
size: many
D: TRBD1
V: TRBV20-1
DNA: TGCAGTGCTAAGGACAGGGGAATCTACGAGCAGTACTTC
CDR3: CSAKDRGIYEQYF

J: TRBJ2-1
size: many
D: TRBD2
V: TRBV20-1
DNA: TGCAGTGCTAGGGGACTACCTAGGAGCTCCTACAATGAGCAGTTCTTC
CDR3: CSARGLPRSSYNEQFF

J: TRBJ2-5
size: .
D: .
V: TRBV6-1
DNA: TGTGCCAGCAGTGAAGCCCAAGAGACCCAGTACTTC
CDR3: CASSEAQETQYF

J: TRBJ2-3
size: .
D: TRBD1
V: TRBV6-5
DNA: TGTGCCAGCCCTGACCCCGGGACAGGGGAAGATACGCAGTATTTT
CDR3: CASPDPGTGEDTQYF

J: TRBJ2-7
size: many
D: TRBD1
V: TRBV6-1
DNA: TGTGCCAGTCTCCGGGACAGCCCCTACGAGCAGTACTTC
CDR3: CASLRDSPYEQYF

J: TRBJ2-2
size: few
D: TRBD2
V: TRBV6-5
DNA: TGTGCCAGCAGTTACCACCCTAGCGGGAGGTCCGTCGGGGAGCTGTTTTTT
CDR3: CASSYHPSGRSVGELFF

J: TRBJ1-1
size: many
D: TRBD1
V: TRBV7-8
DNA: TGTGCCAGCCGGGATCCGGGACAGGGGGGAAGGGCTGAAGCTTTCTTT
CDR3: CASRDPGQGGRAEAFF

J: TRBJ2-7
size: few
D: .
V: TRBV7-3
DNA: TGTGCCAGCAGCTTAGATGGGGGAGTGAGCTACGAGCAGTACTTC
CDR3: CASSLDGGVSYEQYF

J: TRBJ2-3
size: many
D: TRBD2
V: TRBV3-1
DNA: TGTGCCAGCAGCCAAGATCTACTACTAGCGGGATCCGCAGATACGCAGTATTTT
CDR3: CASSQDLLLAGSADTQYF

J: TRBJ2-2
size: many
D: TRBD2
V: TRBV20-1
DNA: TGCAGTGCTAGAGATCCACTAGCGGGAGGGATCGCGAACACCGGGGAGCTGTTTTTT
CDR3: CSARDPLAGGIANTGELFF

J: TRBJ1-1
size: .
D: .
V: TRBV4-1
DNA: TGCGCCAGCAGCCGAGATACGAATACCGGGGGGAACACTGAAGCTTTCTTT
CDR3: CASSRDTNTGGNTEAFF

J: TRBJ2-1
size: many
D: TRBD2
V: TRBV5-1
DNA: TGCGCCAGCAGCTTTATGGCTAGCGGAAACAATGAGCAGTTCTTC
CDR3: CASSFMASGNNEQFF

J: TRBJ2-5
size: many
D: TRBD2
V: TRBV10-2
DNA: TGCGCCAGCAGTGAGTCTCCTAGCGGGGAAGAGACCCAGTACTTC
CDR3: CASSESPSGEETQYF

J: TRBJ1-5
size: many
D: .
V: TRBV2
DNA: TGTGCCAGCAGTGATGGAGACAGTAGCAATCAGCCCCAGCATTTT
CDR3: CASSDGDSSNQPQHF

J: TRBJ2-2
size: many
D: .
V: TRBV12-3/TRBV12-4
DNA: TGTGCCTGCCCTTCTGGGACTCAAGGATCCGGGGAGCTGTTTTTT
CDR3: CACPSGTQGSGELFF

J: TRBJ2-1
size: few
D: TRBD1
V: TRBV7-9
DNA: TGTGCCACCAACCCCAAACGACCCGGGACAGGTGCTTATGAGCAGTTCTTC
CDR3: CATNPKRPGTGAYEQFF

J: TRBJ1-5
size: many
D: .
V: TRBV12-3/TRBV12-4
DNA: TGTGCCAGCAGCTTACAGGGAAGTAGCAATCAGCCCCAGCATTTT
CDR3: CASSLQGSSNQPQHF

J: TRBJ2-7
size: many
D: .
V: TRBV30
DNA: TGTGCCTGCACTTCTTGGGGGGAGTACGAGCAGTACTTC
CDR3: CACTSWGEYEQYF

J: TRBJ2-7
size: many
D: TRBD2
V: TRBV20-1
DNA: TGCAGTGCTAGAACGACTAGCGGGAGCGTCTACGAGCAGTACTTC
CDR3: CSARTTSGSVYEQYF

J: TRBJ2-5
size: many
D: TRBD2
V: TRBV6-1
DNA: TGTGCCAGCACTGGACTAGCGGGGCAAGAGACCCAGTACTTC
CDR3: CASTGLAGQETQYF

J: TRBJ2-3
size: many
D: .
V: TRBV10-1
DNA: TGCGCCAGCAGCTTCGGGGCGGCCAACGGAGAAGATACGCAGTATTTT
CDR3: CASSFGAANGEDTQYF

J: TRBJ2-7
size: many
D: TRBD2
V: TRBV7-2
DNA: TGTGCCAGCAGGCCCCGACTAGCGGTCGGCTACGAGCAGTACTTC
CDR3: CASRPRLAVGYEQYF

J: TRBJ1-3
size: .
D: .
V: TRBV20-1
DNA: TGCAGTGCTAGTAAATCCGGAAGCTCTGGAAACACCATATATTTT
CDR3: CSASKSGSSGNTIYF

J: TRBJ1-2
size: .
D: TRBD1
V: TRBV7-2
DNA: TGTGCCAGCAGCGCCGGGGACAGGGGGTTGCGGGACTATGGCTACACCTTC
CDR3: CASSAGDRGLRDYGYTF

J: TRBJ2-2
size: .
D: TRBD2
V: TRBV5-1
DNA: TGCGCCAGCAGCTTTTCGGGACTAGCGGGAGAATTTGCCGGGGAGCTGTTTTTT
CDR3: CASSFSGLAGEFAGELFF

J: TRBJ2-2
size: few
D: .
V: TRBV5-1
DNA: TGCGCCAGCAGCCCGTCCTTGCTCGGCACCGGGGAGCTGTTTTTT
CDR3: CASSPSLLGTGELFF